The TCR beta chain described here comes from a study of control samples from healthy donors and cancer patients. Sequencing used immunoSEQ multiplex PCR; TCRdb keeps in-frame clones, though not all of them. The data show about 92,000 clones, roughly 78% seen once. This CDR3 has 15 residues. V lost 9 bases, J lost 3 bases, and 10 bases stayed unmatched. Looked up from germline, CDR1 is MNHEY and CDR2 is SMNVEV (reference sequence). Source material: blood. The clonotype comes from a woman aged 60 to 75 in good health. V and J are TRBV27 and TRBJ2-3; TRBD1 matches at 9 bases. CDR3 coding DNA: TGTGCCAGTAGAAAAGGACAGGGGTTTACAGATACGCAGTATTTT. Translating gives CASRKGQGFTDTQYF.